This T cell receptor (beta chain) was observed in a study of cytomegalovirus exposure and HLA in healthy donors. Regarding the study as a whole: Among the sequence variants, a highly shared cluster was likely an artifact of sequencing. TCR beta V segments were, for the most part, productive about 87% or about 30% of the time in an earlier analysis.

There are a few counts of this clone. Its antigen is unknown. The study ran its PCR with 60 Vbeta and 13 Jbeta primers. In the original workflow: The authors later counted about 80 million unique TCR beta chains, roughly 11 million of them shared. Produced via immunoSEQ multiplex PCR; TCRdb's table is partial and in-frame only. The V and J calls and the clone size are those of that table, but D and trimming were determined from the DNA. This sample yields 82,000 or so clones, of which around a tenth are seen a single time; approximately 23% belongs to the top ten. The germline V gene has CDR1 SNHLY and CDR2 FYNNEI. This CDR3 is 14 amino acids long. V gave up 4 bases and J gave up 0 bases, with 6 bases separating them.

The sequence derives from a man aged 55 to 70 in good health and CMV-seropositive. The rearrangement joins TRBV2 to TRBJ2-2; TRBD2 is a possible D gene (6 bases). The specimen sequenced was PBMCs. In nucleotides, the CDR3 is TGTGCCAGCAGTGGCGGGGCGAACACCGGGGAGCTGTTTTTT. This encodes CASSGGANTGELFF.